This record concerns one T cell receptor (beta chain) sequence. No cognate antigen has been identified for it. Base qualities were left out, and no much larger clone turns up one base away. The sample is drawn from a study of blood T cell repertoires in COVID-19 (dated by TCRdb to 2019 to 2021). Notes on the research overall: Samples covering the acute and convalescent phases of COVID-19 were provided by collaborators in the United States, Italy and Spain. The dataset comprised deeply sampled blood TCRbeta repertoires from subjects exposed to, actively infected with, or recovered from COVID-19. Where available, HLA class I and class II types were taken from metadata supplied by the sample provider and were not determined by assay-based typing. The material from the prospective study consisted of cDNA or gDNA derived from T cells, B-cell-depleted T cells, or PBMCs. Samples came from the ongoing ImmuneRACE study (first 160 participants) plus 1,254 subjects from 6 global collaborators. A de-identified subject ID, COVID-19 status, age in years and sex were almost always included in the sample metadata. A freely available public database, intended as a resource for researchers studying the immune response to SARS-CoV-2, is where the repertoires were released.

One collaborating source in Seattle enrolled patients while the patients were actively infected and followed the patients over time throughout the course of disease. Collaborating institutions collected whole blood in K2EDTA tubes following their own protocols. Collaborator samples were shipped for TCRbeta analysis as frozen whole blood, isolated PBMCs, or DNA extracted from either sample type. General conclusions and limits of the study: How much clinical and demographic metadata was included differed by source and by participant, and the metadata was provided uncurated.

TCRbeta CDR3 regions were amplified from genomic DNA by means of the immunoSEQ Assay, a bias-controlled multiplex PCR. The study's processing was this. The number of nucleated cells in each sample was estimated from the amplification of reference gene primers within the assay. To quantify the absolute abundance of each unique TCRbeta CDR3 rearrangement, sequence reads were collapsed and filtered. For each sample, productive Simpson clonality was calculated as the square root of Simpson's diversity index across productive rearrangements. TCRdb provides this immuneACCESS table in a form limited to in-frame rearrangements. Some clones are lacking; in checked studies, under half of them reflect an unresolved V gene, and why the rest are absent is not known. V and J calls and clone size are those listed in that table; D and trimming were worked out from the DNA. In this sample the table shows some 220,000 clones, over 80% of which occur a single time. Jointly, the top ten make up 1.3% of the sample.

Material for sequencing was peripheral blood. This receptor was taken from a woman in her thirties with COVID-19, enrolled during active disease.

The DNA is TGTGCCAGCAGCCAATCCCTAGCGGGGGTAGAGACCCAGTACTTC. This gives the protein CASSQSLAGVETQYF. The V gene is TRBV3-1 (or the pseudogene TRBV3-2) and the J gene is TRBJ2-5; TRBD2 matches 10 bases in the middle. The CDR3 sequence holds 15 residues, the cysteine and phenylalanine included. CDR3 DNA only is kept here, 45 bases in frame from base 1. From a lookup of the germline V gene (reference sequence), CDR1 and CDR2 are LGHDT and YNNKEL. V is trimmed back by 2 bases and J by 4 bases, and the junction contains 4 bases that no gene match accounts for.